The 25 T cell receptor beta chains below come from one sample, sequenced in a study of circulating CD8 cells and anti-PD-1 response in melanoma. Sorting of live CD3+CD8+TCRalphabeta+ cells by PD-1 and/or TIGIT gave four subsets. Each library started from roughly 15 ng of total RNA using the QIAseq Immune Repertoire TCR panel. Via MiXCR, TCRdb re-called the reads, giving one row per CDR3 protein. The sample contains roughly 1,200 distinct CDR3 sequences, 9.6% of which appear only once. The specimen comprised CD8+ T cells from PBMCs, sampled at baseline or after one month of anti-PD-1 therapy (not recorded which). The receptors were sampled from a human donor with melanoma.

This clonotype is medium-sized within its sample. The chain couples TRBV18 to TRBJ1-2; D unclear. V was pared by 1 base and J by 6 bases, with 12 bases between. The CDR3 is 14 residues long. CDR1 is KGHSH and CDR2 is LQKENI in the germline V gene. The chain's CDR3 is CASSPQATDDGYTF. CDR3 DNA sequence: TGTGCCAGCTCACCACAGGCAACGGATGATGGCTACACCTTC.

In this sample, this clonotype is medium-sized. The CDR3 coding sequence is TGTGCCAGCAGCCAAGAATCTGGGTCTAGTCAGCCCCAGCATTTT. It translates to CASSQESGSSQPQHF. This chain connects TRBV4-2 to TRBJ1-5; no definite D call. The CDR3 contains 15 residues. V was pared by 0 bases and J by 6 bases, with 12 bases between. CDR1 LGHNA and CDR2 YNFKEQ come from the germline V gene.

As for this clonotype: A read error is possible here, since a much larger clone lies one base away. This sequence joins TRBV9 and TRBJ1-2; D not resolved. In germline, CDR1 is SGDLS, CDR2 YYNGEE. The CDR3 totals 15 residues. Written as DNA, the CDR3 is TGTGCCAGCAGCGTAGAACACACCGGTAACTATGGCTTCACCTTC. Amino acids: CASSVEHTGNYGFTF.

This clonotype is judged medium-sized. The chain uses TRBV7-3 and TRBJ1-2, with D tentatively TRBD1 (6 bases). Germline assignment: CDR1 SGHTA and CDR2 FQGTGA. V lost 3 bases and J lost 8, with 13 bases in between. The CDR3 totals 13 residues. CDR3: CASSLGAGEGYTF. CDR3 in DNA: TGTGCCAGCAGCTTGGGAGCAGGGGAAGGCTACACCTTC. The full variable domain, its missing parts supplied by reference TRBV7-3 and TRBJ1-2, is GAGVSQTPSNKVTEKGKYVELRCDPISGHTALYWYRQSLGQGPEFLIYFQGTGAADDSGLPNDRFFAVRPEGSVSTLKIQRTERGDSAVYLCASSLGAGEGYTFGSGTRLTVV.

Sample share makes this clonotype medium-sized. V is TRBV29-1 and J is TRBJ2-7; D unresolved. CDR3 length: 11 residues. Per germline, CDR1 SQVTM and CDR2 ANQGSEA. V lost 2 bases and J lost 6, with 8 bases in between. CDR3: CSVESNVEQYF. The CDR3, as DNA: TGCAGCGTTGAAAGTAATGTCGAGCAGTACTTC.

This clonotype showed up just a few times. This may stem from a read error, because a much larger clone lies one nucleotide away. The chain uses TRBV27 and TRBJ1-2; D is ambiguous. Germline assignment: CDR1 MNHEY and CDR2 SMNVEV (reference sequence). This CDR3 has 10 amino acids. The CDR3: CANSSTCYTF. The CDR3 DNA follows: TGTGCCAACAGTTCAACCTGCTACACCTTC.

This clonotype counts as medium-sized. The J gene is TRBJ2-7, the V gene TRBV13; 8 bases fit TRBD1. The V gene end was trimmed by 3 bases and the J gene end by 6 bases; junction bases not matched to a gene: 4. Per the germline V gene, CDR1 is PRHDT and CDR2 is FYEKMQ (reference sequence). This CDR3 region has 13 residues. CDR3 coding DNA: TGTGCCAGCAGCTTCCTAGGACAGGGCGAGCAGTACTTC. Its translation is CASSFLGQGEQYF.

This clonotype is termed medium-sized. DNA for the CDR3: TGTGCCAGCATCGGGACAAGGGCTTACGAGCAGTACTTC. This gives the protein CASIGTRAYEQYF. The chain uses TRBV28 and TRBJ2-7; TRBD1 is a possible D gene (6 bases). Trimming took off 7 bases at V and 4 bases at J, with 14 bases between the two ends. The length of the CDR3 is 13 residues. Germline loops: CDR1 MDHEN, CDR2 SYDVKM.

Relative to its sample, this clonotype is medium-sized. The V and J genes are TRBV6-2 or TRBV6-3 and TRBJ2-2; the match to TRBD1 covers 7 bases. The CDR3 length is 14 residues. Germline V CDR1 and CDR2: MNHEY, SVGEGT. J lost 3 bases, V lost 6 bases, and 4 bases had no gene match. The CDR3 region has the DNA TGTGCCAGCAGAGGGGGCCTGGACACCGGGGAGCTGTTTTTT. It codes for CASRGGLDTGELFF.

In its sample, this clonotype ranks as medium-sized (0.01 to 0.1%). The CDR3 nucleotides read TGTGCCAGTAGAGAGGCGGGAAACACTGAAGCTTTCTTT. Its translation: CASREAGNTEAFF. V and J are TRBV19 and TRBJ1-1; D unresolved. V dropped 6 bases and J dropped 2 bases, with 10 bases sitting between them. CDR1 is LNHDA and CDR2 is SQIVND in the germline V gene (reference sequence). The CDR3 has 13 residues.

Judged by abundance, this clonotype is medium-sized. The J gene is TRBJ2-1, the V gene TRBV25-1; no clear D. Looked up from germline, CDR1 is MGHDK and CDR2 is SYGVNS. CDR3 size: 11 residues. V lost 5 bases, J lost 6 bases, and 5 bases lay in between. The CDR3 spells CASSIFNEQFF. In nucleotides, the CDR3 is TGTGCCAGCAGTATCTTCAATGAGCAGTTCTTC.

This clonotype is medium-sized by share. The chain is built from TRBV4-1 and TRBJ1-1, with D perhaps TRBD1 (6 bases). This CDR3 comprises 14 residues. V lost 4 bases to trimming and J lost 8 bases, with 17 bases between them. Looked up from germline, CDR1 is MGHRA and CDR2 is YSYEKL. DNA of the CDR3: TGCGCCAGCAGCCCTCCCCGTGGACAGTCAGAAGCTTTCTTT. Translation: CASSPPRGQSEAFF.

This clonotype is classed as medium-sized. The rearrangement uses TRBV27 and TRBJ2-7; 7 nucleotides align to TRBD1. Trimming cost V 6 bases and J 0 bases; bases outside gene matches: 5. Germline-derived CDR1 and CDR2 are MNHEY and SMNVEV (reference sequence). The CDR3 contains 14 residues. CDR3 sequence (DNA): TGTGCCAGCAGCCCGGGACAGTACTCCTACGAGCAGTACTTC. Its translation is CASSPGQYSYEQYF.

This clonotype qualifies as medium-sized. This chain uses TRBV27 with TRBJ2-7, with D unresolved. The CDR3 loop spans 13 amino acids. The V end was cut by 3 bases, the J end by 0 bases, with 6 bases between. Germline V gene data show CDR1 as MNHEY and CDR2 as SMNVEV (reference sequence). This CDR3 is CASSFRSSYEQYF. Here the CDR3 DNA reads TGTGCCAGCAGTTTCAGGAGCTCCTACGAGCAGTACTTC.

This clonotype was observed a handful of times. The rearrangement uses TRBV15 and TRBJ2-7; D is unclear. This CDR3 has 15 amino acids. The V gene's germline CDR1 is LNHNV and CDR2 YYDKDF (reference sequence). Deletions cut 0 bases from V and 5 bases from J, with 14 bases between. As DNA, the CDR3 is TGTGCCACCAGCAGAGATCCGGCCATAGGTGACGAGCAGTACTTC. The encoded protein is CATSRDPAIGDEQYF. The full variable domain, rest sourced from reference TRBV15 and TRBJ2-7, is DAMVIQNPRYQVTQFGKPVTLSCSQTLNHNVMYWYQQKSSQAPKLLFHYYDKDFNNEADTPDNFQSRRPNTSFCFLDIRSPGLGDTAMYLCATSRDPAIGDEQYFGPGTRLTVT.

The chain links TRBV4-3 to TRBJ2-3; D unresolved. Trimming cost V 1 base and J 0 bases, with 5 bases left between them. CDR1 is LGHNA and CDR2 is YSLEER in the germline V gene. This CDR3 is built from 14 residues. CDR3 in amino acids: CASSQGASTDTQYF. CDR3 sequence (DNA): TGCGCCAGCAGCCAAGGAGCTAGCACAGATACGCAGTATTTT.

With respect to this clonotype: The CDR3 does not close with the conserved phenylalanine or tryptophan, likely indicating a read error. The chain combines TRBV29-1 with TRBJ2-7; D may correspond to TRBD1 or TRBD2 (5 bases each). V dropped 7 bases and J dropped 2 bases, with 12 bases sitting between them. The CDR3 runs to 12 residues. The germline V gene encodes CDR1 SQVTM and CDR2 ANQGSEA. This chain's CDR3 is CSAGTGTYEQYY. The CDR3 DNA reads TGCAGCGCCGGGACGGGGACCTACGAGCAGTACTAC.

This clonotype is medium-sized (0.01 to 0.1%) by share. CDR3: CASGTYEQYF. The CDR3 DNA reads TGTGCCAGCGGTACCTACGAGCAGTACTTC. This chain joins TRBV27 and TRBJ2-7; D is unclear. Germline V lookup: CDR1 MNHEY, CDR2 SMNVEV (reference sequence). The germline V and J ends were trimmed by 8 bases and 2 bases, with 4 bases remaining between them. The CDR3 consists of 10 residues.

Only a few counts were recorded for this clonotype. The chain is built from TRBV12-3 or TRBV12-4 and TRBJ1-3; D is undetermined. V gave up 5 bases and J gave up 4 bases, with 12 bases separating them. This CDR3 contains 14 residues. This chain's CDR3 is CASSQQAGGNTIYF. In DNA form, the CDR3 reads TGTGCCAGCAGTCAACAAGCCGGCGGAAACACCATATATTTT.

The V call is TRBV29-1, the J call TRBJ1-1; D unclear. Germline CDR1 is SQVTM and CDR2 is ANQGSEA. V shed 4 bases and J shed 0 bases, with 12 bases lying between them. This CDR3 is built from 14 residues. DNA for the CDR3: TGCAGCGTTGGAGTAGACGGGATGAACACTGAAGCTTTCTTT. It translates to CSVGVDGMNTEAFF.

This clonotype is judged medium-sized. CDR3 region: CASSRESGVDEKLFF. The CDR3 nucleotides read TGTGCCAGCAGTCGCGAATCTGGGGTAGATGAAAAACTGTTTTTT. The chain carries TRBV6-4 and TRBJ1-4; no clear D. The germline V gene has CDR1 MRHNA and CDR2 SNTAGT. Trimming removed 5 bases from V and 6 bases from J, with 16 bases in between. The CDR3 is 15 amino acids.

The chain couples TRBV20-1 to TRBJ1-5, with a tentative D call TRBD1 (5 bases). In germline, CDR1 is DFQATT, CDR2 SNEGSKA (reference sequence). The V and J ends lost 1 base and 8 bases respectively, with 18 bases between them. This CDR3 contains 15 residues. The CDR3 protein is CSARGPGLLTEPQHF. Written as DNA, the CDR3 is TGCAGTGCTAGAGGACCGGGACTCCTGACCGAGCCCCAGCATTTT.

This clonotype is medium-sized in the sample. The rearrangement links TRBV19 to TRBJ2-3; D perhaps matches TRBD2 (6 bases). The CDR3 spans 18 residues. From germline, CDR1 is LNHDA and CDR2 SQIVND (reference sequence). V lost 5 bases, J lost 0 bases, and 21 bases lay in between. The CDR3 spells CASSAGRLLLTSTDTQYF. In nucleotides, the CDR3 is TGTGCCAGTAGTGCGGGACGACTTCTGTTGACTAGCACAGATACGCAGTATTTT. Combining the CDR3 with reference TRBV19 and TRBJ2-3 gives the whole variable domain DGGITQSPKYLFRKEGQNVTLSCEQNLNHDAMYWYRQDPGQGLRLIYYSQIVNDFQKGDIAEGYSVSREKKESFPLTVTSAQKNPTAFYLCASSAGRLLLTSTDTQYFGPGTRLTVL.

The chain links TRBV24-1 to TRBJ2-1; D uncertain. The V end was cut by 1 base, the J end by 6 bases, with 6 bases between. Germline V CDR1 and CDR2: KGHDR, SFDVKD. The CDR3 sequence is 13 residues long. This CDR3 reads CATSDFKGNEQFF. DNA of the CDR3: TGTGCCACCAGTGATTTTAAGGGCAATGAGCAGTTCTTC.

This clonotype is classed as medium-sized. The V gene is TRBV29-1, the J gene TRBJ1-2; D gene ambiguous. Germline lookup yields CDR1 SQVTM and CDR2 ANQGSEA. Trimming stripped 5 bases from V and 6 bases from J, with 10 bases between. The CDR3 has 11 residues. The CDR3 loop is CSVQSGNGYTF. CDR3 bases: TGCAGCGTTCAATCTGGTAATGGCTACACCTTC.